This T cell receptor (beta chain) was documented in a study of cytotoxic CD8 clonotypes in ibrutinib-treated CLL. Assay: immunoSEQ multiplex PCR; the TCRdb copy retains only in-frame clones and omits some. The profile shows some 85,000 clones, approximately 80% of them singletons. This clone has a count of ten or more. The receptor was isolated from a human donor with chronic lymphocytic leukemia. The sample was PBMCs, taken after 24 months of ibrutinib treatment.

CDR3 DNA: TGTGCCAGCAGGGGCCAAGGGACAGGGGATTCACCCCTCCACTTT. Translation: CASRGQGTGDSPLHF. The V and J genes are TRBV28 and TRBJ1-6, with 10 bases lining up with TRBD1. The CDR3 has 15 residues. Trimming took 6 bases from V and 8 from J; bases not matched to a gene: 7. The germline V gene has CDR1 MDHEN and CDR2 SYDVKM.